The 5 T cell receptor beta chains below come from one sample, sequenced in a study of CD8 T cells in Susac syndrome. Reverse transcription used roughly 0.45 to 1 ug RNA and random hexamers. Each CDR3 protein is one row after TCRdb ran MiXCR on the immunoSEQ multiplex PCR reads. The sample contains about 280,000 distinct CDR3 sequences, 80% to 90% of which appear only once. The sample consisted of CD8+ T cells from PBMCs. The receptors here all came from a human donor with multiple sclerosis.

The V call is TRBV5-4, the J call TRBJ2-7; TRBD1 or TRBD2 may be the D gene (5 bases each). V was pared by 0 bases and J by 1 base, with 20 bases between. The CDR3 is made up of 18 amino acids. CDR1 is SGHNT, CDR2 YYREEE, per germline (reference sequence). The CDR3: CASSLAQGRARSSYEQYF. DNA for the CDR3: TGTGCCAGCAGCTTGGCGCAGGGACGGGCTAGATCTTCCTACGAGCAGTACTTC.

The chain recombines TRBV25-1 with TRBJ2-7, with TRBD2 matching over 10 bases. The junction had 8 bases not matched to a gene; V was cut back by 8 bases and J by 4 bases. Germline CDR1 and CDR2: MGHDK and SYGVNS. The CDR3 is 14 amino acids. The CDR3 region is CASSRLAGQYEQYF. As DNA, the CDR3 is TGTGCCAGCTCTAGACTAGCGGGCCAATACGAGCAGTACTTC.

The chain carries TRBV29-1 and TRBJ2-2; D ambiguous. The CDR3 spans 11 residues. The V end lost 8 bases, the J end lost 13 bases, and 17 bases lay between the germline ends. CDR1 is SQVTM, CDR2 ANQGSEA, per germline. The CDR3 reads CSLESPLGLFF. CDR3 DNA: TGCAGCCTCGAGTCCCCCCTAGGGCTGTTTTTT.

The genes are TRBV20-1 and TRBJ1-4; 7 nucleotides match TRBD1. This CDR3 region has 16 residues. After removal of 3 bases from V and 6 bases from J, the junction contained 13 bases not matched to a gene. Germline V CDR1 and CDR2: DFQATT, SNEGSKA (reference sequence). CDR3 sequence reads: CSASALTTGKDEKLFF. The CDR3 DNA sequence: TGCAGTGCTAGCGCCCTTACGACAGGGAAGGATGAAAAACTGTTTTTT.

This chain links TRBV27 with TRBJ2-5; 7 nucleotides line up with TRBD1. This CDR3 contains 13 residues. J lost 4 bases, V lost 2 bases, and 1 base had no gene match. Germline lookup yields CDR1 MNHEY and CDR2 SMNVEV (reference sequence). The CDR3 nucleotides read TGTGCCAGCAGTTTAGCAGGGGGAGAGACCCAGTACTTC. Protein: CASSLAGGETQYF.